One sample yielded the 30 T cell receptor beta chains listed below, sequenced in a study of cytomegalovirus exposure and HLA in healthy donors. A multiplex PCR was run with 60 Vbeta primers and 13 Jbeta primers. The data were produced by immunoSEQ multiplex PCR, yet TCRdb's version contains in-frame clones alone and is incomplete. The repertoire consists of some 120,000 clones, with roughly 17% occurring once and the leading ten covering about 2.6%. Sequencing input: PBMCs. Source of these receptors: a female donor in good health and CMV-seropositive.

This clone appeared a few times. V gene TRBV9 combines with J gene TRBJ2-7, with TRBD2 identical over 11 bases. V gave up 2 bases and J gave up 3 bases; unmatched junction bases: 7. This CDR3 has 16 residues. Germline loops: CDR1 SGDLS, CDR2 YYNGEE. The CDR3 protein is CASSVTTGTSGYEQYF. CDR3 sequence (DNA): TGTGCCAGCAGCGTTACAACCGGGACTAGCGGCTACGAGCAGTACTTC.

The chain uses TRBV19 and TRBJ1-1, with TRBD1 as a possible D gene (6 bases). V was pared by 9 bases and J by 0 bases, with 17 bases between. The CDR3 has 15 residues. Germline V lookup: CDR1 LNHDA, CDR2 SQIVND (reference sequence). CDR3 sequence: CASRTTDSMNTEAFF. The CDR3 DNA is TGTGCCAGCCGAACCACGGACAGCATGAACACTGAAGCTTTCTTT.

There are a few counts of this clone. The gene calls are TRBV27 and TRBJ1-1; no reliable D call. Germline V lookup: CDR1 MNHEY, CDR2 SMNVEV (reference sequence). Trimming stripped 6 bases from V and 0 bases from J, with 11 bases between. This CDR3 is 14 amino acids long. DNA of the CDR3: TGTGCCAGCAGATCCAGATATATGAACACTGAAGCTTTCTTT. It translates to CASRSRYMNTEAFF.

This clone has more than one count but fewer than ten. CDR3 nucleotide sequence: TGTGCCAGCAGCCAATCGGGAGATACGCAGTATTTT. Protein product: CASSQSGDTQYF. The chain links TRBV4-2 to TRBJ2-3; D unresolved. CDR1 LGHNA and CDR2 YNFKEQ come from the germline V gene. This CDR3 spans 12 amino acids. V was cut by 2 bases and J by 5 bases, with 5 bases left in between.

This clone has more than one count but fewer than ten. The gene calls are TRBV28 and TRBJ2-7; TRBD1 matches at 10 bases. The CDR3 consists of 15 residues. The trim removed 7 bases at V and 7 bases at J, leaving 13 bases unmatched. Per the germline V gene, CDR1 is MDHEN and CDR2 is SYDVKM. CDR3 in DNA: TGTGCCAGCACCTCCCTCGGACAGGGGGTGGAGGAGCAGTACTTC. Its translation: CASTSLGQGVEEQYF.

This chain joins TRBV10-3 and TRBJ1-5; tentatively, D is TRBD1 (5 bases). The V gene's germline CDR1 is ENHRY and CDR2 SYGVKD. The V and J ends lost 4 bases and 5 bases respectively, with 12 bases between them. This CDR3 is built from 14 residues. The CDR3 is CAISGQGTDQPQHF. CDR3 DNA sequence: TGTGCCATCAGTGGGCAGGGTACGGATCAGCCCCAGCATTTT.

The rearrangement links TRBV2 to TRBJ1-2, with unresolved D. Germline CDR1 and CDR2: SNHLY and FYNNEI. This CDR3 is 14 amino acids long. The germline V and J ends were trimmed by 2 bases and 6 bases, with 13 bases remaining between them. CDR3 protein: CASSELTGVDGYTF. CDR3 sequence (DNA): TGTGCCAGCAGTGAACTAACCGGGGTCGATGGCTACACCTTC.

This clone was seen a handful of times. J is TRBJ2-7 and V is TRBV28; 7 nucleotides match TRBD2. J lost 3 bases, V lost 5 bases, and 10 bases had no gene match. Germline assignment: CDR1 MDHEN and CDR2 SYDVKM. The CDR3 consists of 15 residues. Written as DNA, the CDR3 is TGTGCCAGCAGTCCAACCGGGACTATTGGCTACGAGCAGTACTTC. It is translated as CASSPTGTIGYEQYF.

There are a few counts of this clone. The genes are TRBV29-1 and TRBJ2-1; 15 nucleotides agree with TRBD2. Germline trimming cut 5 bases from V and 4 bases from J; bases unmatched to any gene: 6. Germline V gene data show CDR1 as SQVTM and CDR2 as ANQGSEA. The CDR3 is 16 residues long. For the CDR3, the DNA is TGCAGCGTTATAACCGGGACTAGCGGGGGGTACAATGAGCAGTTCTTC. Its protein is CSVITGTSGGYNEQFF.

This clone was observed a handful of times. The chain employs TRBV29-1 and TRBJ2-3; 7 bases map to TRBD2. Unmatched junction bases numbered 1, after V lost 3 bases and J lost 7 bases. The CDR3 loop spans 11 amino acids. Germline CDR1 and CDR2: SQVTM and ANQGSEA. CDR3 coding DNA: TGCAGCGTTGAGCGGGGGTATACGCAGTATTTT. This codes for CSVERGYTQYF.

V and J are TRBV13 and TRBJ2-1, with 10 bases aligning to TRBD1. The junction had 11 bases not matched to a gene; V was cut back by 6 bases and J by 6 bases. Per the germline V gene, CDR1 is PRHDT and CDR2 is FYEKMQ (reference sequence). This CDR3 contains 16 residues. Here the CDR3 reads CASSSGTGALSNEQFF. The CDR3 DNA sequence: TGTGCCAGCAGTTCCGGGACAGGGGCTCTAAGCAATGAGCAGTTCTTC.

Only a few counts were recorded for this clone. The V and J genes are TRBV19 and TRBJ2-1; D perhaps matches TRBD2 (5 bases). Trimming left V 9 bases short and J 3 bases short, with 15 bases between. The germline gives CDR1 LNHDA, CDR2 SQIVND (reference sequence). The CDR3 is made up of 14 amino acids. The CDR3 DNA is TGTGCCAGCCACCCGGGGATATTCTACAATGAGCAGTTCTTC. Encoded protein: CASHPGIFYNEQFF.

This clone was counted a few times. The chain recombines TRBV19 with TRBJ1-1; D call uncertain. The germline V gene encodes CDR1 LNHDA and CDR2 SQIVND (reference sequence). The CDR3 covers 15 residues. The germline V and J ends were trimmed by 3 bases and 4 bases, with 15 bases remaining between them. The CDR3 DNA reads as TGTGCCAGTAGTATGGCGGGATGGGCGGGCACTGAAGCTTTCTTT. Its translation: CASSMAGWAGTEAFF.

V is TRBV13 and J is TRBJ2-2; unclear D gene. The length of the CDR3 is 15 residues. The V end lost 5 bases, the J end lost 1 base, and 11 bases lay between the germline ends. CDR1 and CDR2 (germline): PRHDT, FYEKMQ (reference sequence). The CDR3 spells CASSRSTQNTGELFF. The CDR3 nucleotides read TGTGCCAGCAGCCGATCGACTCAGAACACCGGGGAGCTGTTTTTT.

The J gene is TRBJ2-7, the V gene TRBV29-1, with a possible D match to TRBD1 (6 bases). The CDR3 totals 13 residues. The germline CDR1 and CDR2 sequences are SQVTM and ANQGSEA. V was cut by 1 base and J by 7 bases, with 14 bases left in between. In DNA, the CDR3 is TGCAGCGTTGAAGGGGAACAGGGTTCAGAGCAGTACTTC. It codes for CSVEGEQGSEQYF.

This clone was picked up a small number of times. The chain links TRBV27 to TRBJ2-3; D not resolved. Germline CDR1 and CDR2: MNHEY and SMNVEV (reference sequence). This CDR3 has 14 residues. The V end was cut by 5 bases, the J end by 6 bases, with 15 bases between. The CDR3, as DNA: TGTGCCAGCAGTCATCGTCGCCCCGGGGATACGCAGTATTTT. It codes for CASSHRRPGDTQYF.

This clone turned up a few times. The V call is TRBV29-1, the J call TRBJ2-3, with D perhaps matching TRBD1 (6 bases). Germline assignment: CDR1 SQVTM and CDR2 ANQGSEA. V lost 1 base, J lost 1 base, and 12 bases lay in between. The length of the CDR3 is 15 residues. The CDR3 loop reads CSVEVPGAGTDTQYF. The CDR3 coding sequence is TGCAGCGTTGAAGTACCAGGGGCTGGCACAGATACGCAGTATTTT.

The chain employs TRBV9 and TRBJ1-1; 7 bases line up with TRBD1. The germline V gene has CDR1 SGDLS and CDR2 YYNGEE. Unmatched junction bases numbered 7, after V lost 4 bases and J lost 1 base. The CDR3 sequence is 15 residues long. CDR3 residues: CASSLRQGANTEAFF. The DNA for the CDR3 is TGTGCCAGCAGCCTACGACAGGGTGCGAACACTGAAGCTTTCTTT.

This clone occurred a few times. The chain recombines TRBV30 with TRBJ1-1, with D possibly TRBD1 on 6 matching bases. This CDR3 is built from 13 residues. The germline V gene has CDR1 GTSNPN and CDR2 SVGIG (reference sequence). Between the trimmed V and J ends, which lost 4 bases and 1 base, there was a span of 10 bases. CDR3 residues: CAWNGQPNTEAFF. The DNA for the CDR3 is TGTGCCTGGAATGGACAGCCGAACACTGAAGCTTTCTTT.

This clone was recorded a few times. V is TRBV7-3 and J is TRBJ2-2, with unresolved D. The CDR3 is 11 amino acids. Germline loops: CDR1 SGHTA, CDR2 FQGTGA. V dropped 5 bases and J dropped 8 bases, with 6 bases sitting between them. The CDR3 region is CASSAGGELFF. As DNA, the CDR3 is TGTGCCAGCAGCGCCGGGGGGGAGCTGTTTTTT.

This clone was seen more than once but under ten times. This chain connects TRBV7-3 to TRBJ2-5, with a possible D match to TRBD1 (6 bases). Trimming took off 5 bases at V and 5 bases at J, with 15 bases between the two ends. Per germline, CDR1 SGHTA and CDR2 FQGTGA. The CDR3 length is 14 residues. CDR3 protein: CASSKTGSWETQYF. The CDR3 nucleotides read TGTGCCAGCAGCAAAACAGGGTCTTGGGAGACCCAGTACTTC.

This clone turned up a few times. The genes are TRBV7-2 and TRBJ2-7; 7 positions match TRBD1. J was trimmed by 3 bases and V by 2 bases; bases with no gene match: 4. The CDR3 loop spans 14 amino acids. Germline CDR1 is SGHTA and CDR2 is FQGNSA. The CDR3 sequence: CASSLPGQSYEQYF. CDR3 DNA: TGTGCCAGCAGCTTACCGGGACAGAGCTACGAGCAGTACTTC.

This clone was seen a few times. DNA for the CDR3: TGTGCCAGCAGCCCCGGACTAGTCGGCGACACGCAGTATTTT. Residues: CASSPGLVGDTQYF. The J gene is TRBJ2-3, the V gene TRBV4-2; the match to TRBD2 covers 7 bases. V was clipped by 4 bases and J by 9 bases; unmatched bases: 10. The CDR3 spans 14 residues. In germline, CDR1 is LGHNA, CDR2 YNFKEQ.

The V and J genes are TRBV4-3 and TRBJ2-7; TRBD2 matches 7 bases. V gave up 0 bases and J gave up 6 bases; unmatched junction bases: 8. The CDR3 totals 15 residues. Germline-derived CDR1 and CDR2 are LGHNA and YSLEER. The CDR3 DNA sequence: TGCGCCAGCAGCCAAGATCTCGGGAGGCCTGTCGAGCAGTACTTC. Translating gives CASSQDLGRPVEQYF.

The V and J genes are TRBV6-1 and TRBJ1-4; 8 bases line up with TRBD1. The CDR3 is 16 residues long. V dropped 3 bases and J dropped 8; count of bases not matched to a gene: 11. CDR1 is MNHNS, CDR2 SASEGT, per germline. The CDR3 protein is CASSDPLGTGNEKLFF. DNA for the CDR3: TGTGCCAGCAGTGACCCTTTGGGGACAGGAAACGAAAAACTGTTTTTT.

This clone occurred a few times. V usage is TRBV4-3 and J usage is TRBJ2-2; a weak D match, TRBD1 (6 bases). Germline lookup yields CDR1 LGHNA and CDR2 YSLEER. V lost 5 bases and J lost 0, with 10 bases in between. The CDR3 loop spans 15 amino acids. The CDR3 protein is CASSDRRANTGELFF. CDR3 DNA sequence: TGCGCCAGCAGCGACAGGAGAGCGAACACCGGGGAGCTGTTTTTT.

This clone was recorded a few times. J is TRBJ2-5 and V is TRBV5-4; the D gene is possibly TRBD1 (5 bases). V was cut by 3 bases and J by 0 bases, with 15 bases left in between. Germline CDR1 and CDR2: SGHNT and YYREEE (reference sequence). This CDR3 spans 16 amino acids. The CDR3 region is CASSYRTSYNQETQYF. The CDR3 DNA is TGTGCCAGCAGCTACCGGACATCCTACAACCAAGAGACCCAGTACTTC.

The chain couples TRBV18 to TRBJ2-3, with 9 bases identical to TRBD1. Unmatched junction bases numbered 6, after V lost 3 bases and J lost 8 bases. The CDR3 extends over 14 amino acids. The V gene's germline CDR1 is KGHSH and CDR2 LQKENI. The CDR3 region has the DNA TGTGCCAGCTCACCGGACAGGGGTGCCAGTACGCAGTATTTT. It yields the protein CASSPDRGASTQYF. Full variable domain (outside the CDR3, taken from reference TRBV18 and TRBJ2-3): NAGVMQNPRHLVRRRGQEARLRCSPMKGHSHVYWYRQLPEEGLKFMVYLQKENIIDESGMPKERFSAEFPKEGPSILRIQQVVRGDSAAYFCASSPDRGASTQYFGPGTRLTVL.

This clone appeared a few times. CDR3 loop: CASSLIGASAGNTIYF. The CDR3 DNA sequence: TGTGCCAGCAGTTTAATTGGGGCCTCGGCTGGAAACACCATATATTTT. The chain uses TRBV28 and TRBJ1-3; weak D call: TRBD1 (5 bases). CDR1 is MDHEN and CDR2 is SYDVKM in the germline V gene. This CDR3 contains 16 residues. The ends were cut back, 2 bases at V and 2 bases at J, with 13 bases in the middle.

This clone was counted only a few times. The chain carries TRBV2 and TRBJ2-5; the D gene is possibly TRBD2 (6 bases). Germline V lookup: CDR1 SNHLY, CDR2 FYNNEI. The CDR3 extends over 14 amino acids. V lost 1 base and J 5 bases, leaving 11 bases between the germline ends. The CDR3 loop is CASSEVSSEETQYF. In nucleotides, the CDR3 is TGTGCCAGCAGTGAAGTCTCTAGCGAGGAGACCCAGTACTTC.